The rows below give T cell receptor beta chains drawn from one sample of a study of blood T cell repertoires in COVID-19. Libraries were prepared by immunoSEQ multiplex PCR; TCRdb keeps only in-frame clonotypes and omits some of them. The data contain some 360,000 clones, more than 75% of them singletons. Source material: peripheral blood. The receptor set was obtained from a woman aged 55-70 years with COVID-19, enrolled during active disease. The CDR3 runs from the conserved cysteine through the conserved F or W. The order of the fields is V gene, J gene, clone size, D gene, CDR3 protein, CDR3 DNA. The D gene is left open where the match is weak. Expanded clones are given a class, and other clones once, few, many or no size at all.

>TRBV10-3|TRBJ1-3|NA|NA
CAISHSGNTIYF
TGTGCCATCAGCCACTCTGGAAACACCATATATTTT
>TRBV13|TRBJ1-5|NA|NA
CASSLGLNQPQHF
TGTGCCAGCAGCTTAGGCCTCAATCAGCCCCAGCATTTT
>TRBV27|TRBJ2-5|NA|TRBD2
CASTPSRASGGETQYF
TGTGCCAGCACTCCCTCCCGGGCTAGCGGGGGTGAGACCCAGTACTTC
>TRBV11-2|TRBJ1-3|NA|NA
CASSLNGGGNTIYF
TGTGCCAGCAGCTTAAACGGCGGCGGAAACACCATATATTTT
>TRBV18|TRBJ1-6|NA|NA
CASSPQTDSSPLHF
TGTGCCAGCTCACCACAGACCGACTCCTCACCCCTCCACTTT
>TRBV28|TRBJ1-6|few|TRBD1
CASRLQGYGSPLHF
TGTGCCAGCAGGTTACAGGGGTATGGGTCACCCCTCCACTTT
>TRBV3-1/TRBV3-2|TRBJ1-2|NA|NA
CASSQEGRLYGYTF
TGTGCCAGCAGCCAAGAGGGCCGTCTCTATGGCTACACCTTC
>TRBV29-1|TRBJ1-1|NA|TRBD1
CSVGEPSRDRRHTEAFF
TGCAGCGTTGGAGAACCAAGCCGGGACAGGCGGCACACTGAAGCTTTCTTT
>TRBV5-1|TRBJ1-6|NA|NA
CASRQQDYNSPLHF
TGCGCCAGCAGGCAACAAGATTATAATTCACCCCTCCACTTT
>TRBV11-2|TRBJ2-4|NA|TRBD1
CASSLGTGVIQYF
TGTGCCAGCAGCTTAGGGACAGGGGTCATTCAGTACTTC
>TRBV5-1|TRBJ2-1|few|NA
CASSLVMGQTHNEQFF
TGCGCCAGCAGCTTGGTAATGGGCCAAACCCACAATGAGCAGTTCTTC
>TRBV5-1|TRBJ1-1|NA|TRBD1
CASSLGTGPNTEAFF
TGCGCCAGCAGCTTGGGGACAGGCCCTAACACTGAAGCTTTCTTT
>TRBV18|TRBJ2-6|NA|TRBD1
CASSRQGASGANVLTF
TGTGCCAGCTCACGACAGGGTGCGTCTGGGGCCAACGTCCTGACTTTC
>TRBV25-1|TRBJ2-6|NA|TRBD1
CASSELDRGYSGANVLTF
TGTGCCAGCAGTGAATTGGACAGGGGGTACTCTGGGGCCAACGTCCTGACTTTC
>TRBV5-5|TRBJ2-1|NA|TRBD1
CASSPTGTGVGYNEQFF
TGTGCCAGCAGCCCAACCGGGACAGGGGTGGGGTACAATGAGCAGTTCTTC
>TRBV28|TRBJ1-5|NA|NA
CASGVVSNQPQHF
TGTGCCTCGGGGGTGGTCAGCAATCAGCCCCAGCATTTT
>TRBV4-1|TRBJ2-3|many|TRBD2
CASSPRTSGGPRDTQYF
TGCGCCAGCAGCCCCCGAACTAGCGGGGGACCCCGGGATACGCAGTATTTT
>TRBV15|TRBJ2-7|few|NA
CATSAKLGGGEQYF
TGTGCCACCAGCGCGAAATTGGGGGGTGGCGAGCAGTACTTC
>TRBV28|TRBJ1-2|NA|TRBD1
CASSYPLGTGGNGYTF
TGTGCCAGCAGCTATCCTTTGGGGACAGGGGGCAATGGCTACACCTTC
>TRBV13|TRBJ2-3|NA|TRBD2
CASSSGGEGTTTTDTQYF
TGTGCCAGCAGCTCCGGAGGGGAGGGGACTACCACCACAGATACGCAGTATTTT
>TRBV5-5|TRBJ1-3|NA|NA
CASSFTGSGNTIYF
TGTGCCAGCAGCTTTACAGGGTCCGGAAACACCATATATTTT
>TRBV5-1|TRBJ2-7|once|NA
CASRPNTGTTSEQYF
TGCGCCAGCAGACCCAATACAGGGACGACGAGCGAGCAGTACTTC
>TRBV21-1|TRBJ2-1|once|NA
CASSPSGDIQACNEQFF
TGTGCCAGCAGCCCTTCAGGGGACATCCAAGCATGCAATGAGCAGTTCTTC
>TRBV18|TRBJ2-6|NA|NA
CASSLGAGITSGANVLTF
TGTGCCAGCTCCCTCGGCGCAGGGATTACCTCTGGGGCCAACGTCCTGACTTTC
>TRBV7-9|TRBJ1-1|many|NA
CASSPGVMNTEAFF
TGTGCCAGCAGTCCCGGAGTCATGAACACTGAAGCTTTCTTT
>TRBV30|TRBJ1-6|once|NA
CAWSVSQGGNGSPLHF
TGTGCCTGGAGTGTAAGCCAGGGCGGTAATGGTTCACCCCTCCACTTT
>TRBV5-4|TRBJ1-1|NA|NA
CASSLGGQQNTEAFF
TGTGCCAGCAGCTTGGGTGGACAACAGAACACTGAAGCTTTCTTT
>TRBV6-1|TRBJ2-2|NA|NA
CASSERGGAAPGELFF
TGTGCCAGCAGTGAAAGGGGGGGGGCCGCCCCCGGGGAGCTGTTTTTT